These 20 T cell receptor beta chains were sequenced from one sample in a study of shared clonotypes between healthy human individuals. Assay: immunoSEQ multiplex PCR; the TCRdb copy retains only in-frame clones and omits some. This sample has roughly 2,500,000 clones; 93% occur once, and the top ten carry approximately 0.35%. The sample consisted of naive CD4+ T cells from PBMCs. Subset here: CD45RA+ positively selected. These receptors were obtained from a man between 18 and 29 years old in good health. Some clones in this sample may be carry-over from other donors' samples.

On this clone: Other DNA sequences in this sample translate to the same CDR3. The V and J genes are TRBV28 and TRBJ2-1; perhaps TRBD2 as D (5 bases). The CDR3 consists of 12 residues. Trimming shortened V by 8 bases and J by 1 base, and 6 bases separated the two germline ends. Germline loops: CDR1 MDHEN, CDR2 SYDVKM. In DNA form, the CDR3 reads TGTGCCAGCCGGGGATCCTACAATGAGCAGTTCTTC. The encoded protein is CASRGSYNEQFF.

With regard to this clone: Compared with germline, one end of the junction differs, possibly owing to a read error. CDR3 loop: CASSNTDRGENEELFF. CDR3 DNA sequence: TGTGCCAGCAGTAATACGGACAGGGGGGAAAATGAAGAACTGTTTTTT. This chain uses TRBV27 with TRBJ1-4; 10 bases align to TRBD1. The CDR3 loop spans 16 amino acids. CDR1 and CDR2 from the germline V gene are MNHEY and SMNVEV (reference sequence).

The chain uses TRBV9 and TRBJ2-1; D might be TRBD2 (5 bases). V was cut by 0 bases and J by 7 bases, with 11 bases left in between. The CDR3 consists of 14 residues. From germline, CDR1 is SGDLS and CDR2 YYNGEE. Here the CDR3 reads CASSVASEANEQFF. The CDR3 region has the DNA TGTGCCAGCAGCGTAGCATCGGAGGCTAATGAGCAGTTCTTC.

The chain combines TRBV11-2 with TRBJ2-5, with D perhaps matching TRBD1 or TRBD2 (5 bases each). The CDR3 sequence is 15 residues long. CDR1 is SGHAT, CDR2 FQNNGV, per germline. V was shortened by 2 bases and J by 2 bases, with 12 bases between the two germline ends. The chain's CDR3 is CASSLLGRVQETQYF. The CDR3 nucleotides read TGTGCCAGCAGCTTACTGGGACGCGTACAAGAGACCCAGTACTTC.

The chain links TRBV5-4 to TRBJ2-2, with a possible D match to TRBD2 (6 bases). From germline, CDR1 is SGHNT and CDR2 YYREEE (reference sequence). Trimming pared 5 bases from V and 1 base from J, leaving 12 bases between. CDR3 size: 15 residues. CDR3 loop: CASSQIAVNTGELFF. CDR3 in DNA: TGTGCCAGCAGTCAAATAGCGGTGAACACCGGGGAGCTGTTTTTT. The variable domain in full, completed from reference TRBV5-4 and TRBJ2-2, reads ETGVTQSPTHLIKTRGQQVTLRCSSQSGHNTVSWYQQALGQGPQFIFQYYREEENGRGNFPPRFSGLQFPNYSSELNVNALELDDSALYLCASSQIAVNTGELFFGEGSRLTVL.

The chain recombines TRBV7-6 with TRBJ2-5, with 11 bases aligning to TRBD1. J was trimmed by 7 bases and V by 5 bases; bases with no gene match: 6. CDR3 length: 14 residues. The V gene's germline CDR1 is SGHVS and CDR2 FNYEAQ. The CDR3 DNA reads TGTGCCAGCAGCCCGGACAGGGGGCAGGGGACCCAGTACTTC. This codes for CASSPDRGQGTQYF.

This clone was recorded a few times. V and J are TRBV5-1 and TRBJ2-2; TRBD2 matches 7 bases. The V gene's germline CDR1 is SGHRS and CDR2 YFSETQ. J gave up 5 bases and V 2 bases, and 6 bases lay outside the gene matches. The CDR3 covers 15 residues. CDR3 DNA: TGCGCCAGCAGCTTTGAGGCGGGAGTGACCGGGGAGCTGTTTTTT. Its translation: CASSFEAGVTGELFF.

This chain joins TRBV19 and TRBJ1-5; 7 nucleotides match TRBD1. The V and J ends lost 8 bases and 0 bases, in that order; junction bases with no gene match: 16. The V gene's germline CDR1 is LNHDA and CDR2 SQIVND (reference sequence). The CDR3 has 18 residues. DNA for the CDR3: TGTGCCAGTGCCCCCCCTGGGACAGCCACACATAGCAATCAGCCCCAGCATTTT. This encodes CASAPPGTATHSNQPQHF.

The chain is built from TRBV7-9 and TRBJ2-7; unclear D gene. CDR1 is SEHNR, CDR2 FQNEAQ, per germline (reference sequence). The CDR3 has 15 amino acids. V shed 5 bases and J shed 0 bases, with 14 bases lying between them. DNA of the CDR3: TGTGCCAGCAGCCCCCGGCTGCACGACTCCTACGAGCAGTACTTC. This translates into CASSPRLHDSYEQYF.

In its sample, this clone was seen once. The J gene is TRBJ2-7, the V gene TRBV11-2, with 7 bases lining up with TRBD2. CDR3 size: 14 residues. Per germline, CDR1 SGHAT and CDR2 FQNNGV. Losses at the gene ends were 1 base for V and 6 bases for J; bases not matched to a gene: 6. The CDR3 protein is CASSLVRGGSEQYF. CDR3 bases: TGTGCCAGCAGCTTAGTGAGGGGAGGGTCCGAGCAGTACTTC.

The V and J genes are TRBV5-1 and TRBJ2-7; D remains ambiguous. The V gene lost 0 bases and the J gene lost 0 bases, with 10 bases spanning the gap. Germline V gene lookup returns CDR1 SGHRS and CDR2 YFSETQ. This CDR3 has 15 residues. This CDR3 reads CASSLAGVPSYEQYF. The CDR3 nucleotides read TGCGCCAGCAGCTTGGCTGGGGTACCCTCCTACGAGCAGTACTTC.

The V gene is TRBV5-6, the J gene TRBJ1-2, with 9 bases identical to TRBD1. Trimming took 4 bases from V and 3 from J; bases not matched to a gene: 10. The CDR3 consists of 16 residues. Per the germline V gene, CDR1 is SGHDT and CDR2 is YYEEEE. The CDR3 is CASSALDRGRDYGYTF. CDR3 coding DNA: TGTGCCAGCAGCGCCCTGGACAGGGGACGGGACTATGGCTACACCTTC. Combining the CDR3 with reference TRBV5-6 and TRBJ1-2 gives the whole variable domain DAGVTQSPTHLIKTRGQQVTLRCSPKSGHDTVSWYQQALGQGPQFIFQYYEEEERQRGNFPDRFSGHQFPNYSSELNVNALLLGDSALYLCASSALDRGRDYGYTFGSGTRLTVV.

This sequence joins TRBV5-1 and TRBJ2-7; 9 bases agree with TRBD1. J lost 5 bases, V lost 2 bases, and 5 bases had no gene match. The CDR3 runs 14 residues. Per germline, CDR1 SGHRS and CDR2 YFSETQ. The CDR3 sequence is CASSFLTGGNEQYF. The CDR3 region has the DNA TGCGCCAGCAGCTTTCTGACAGGGGGTAACGAGCAGTACTTC.

This clone was seen a single time. This sequence joins TRBV19 and TRBJ1-4; possible D gene TRBD1, 5 bases. V shed 11 bases and J shed 8 bases, with 21 bases lying between them. CDR1 is LNHDA, CDR2 SQIVND, per germline (reference sequence). The CDR3 runs 14 residues. CDR3 bases: TGTGCCGTCAAACTCCAGGGAGAAGGCGAAAAACTGTTTTTT. This codes for CAVKLQGEGEKLFF.

The genes are TRBV4-2 and TRBJ1-1, with D possibly TRBD1 on 5 matching bases. The V gene lost 3 bases and the J gene lost 3 bases, with 11 bases spanning the gap. Per the germline V gene, CDR1 is LGHNA and CDR2 is YNFKEQ. This CDR3 has 14 amino acids. The CDR3 is CASSQGQSDTEAFF. The DNA of the CDR3 is TGTGCCAGCAGCCAGGGGCAGTCGGACACTGAAGCTTTCTTT.

The chain recombines TRBV5-1 with TRBJ2-7, with D possibly matching TRBD2 (5 bases). V lost 3 bases to trimming and J lost 1 base, with 14 bases between them. CDR3 length: 15 amino acids. Germline CDR1 and CDR2: SGHRS and YFSETQ. The CDR3 loop is CASSSRTTRSYEQYF. Written as DNA, the CDR3 is TGCGCCAGCAGCTCCCGTACTACTAGGTCCTACGAGCAGTACTTC. The full variable domain, completed using reference TRBV5-1 and TRBJ2-7, is KAGVTQTPRYLIKTRGQQVTLSCSPISGHRSVSWYQQTPGQGLQFLFEYFSETQRNKGNFPGRFSGRQFSNSRSEMNVSTLELGDSALYLCASSSRTTRSYEQYFGPGTRLTVT.

This chain connects TRBV15 to TRBJ2-3; 13 positions match TRBD2. Germline V gene data show CDR1 as LNHNV and CDR2 as YYDKDF (reference sequence). Losses at the gene ends were 5 bases for V and 3 bases for J; bases not matched to a gene: 8. The CDR3 contains 17 residues. CDR3 coding DNA: TGTGCCACCAGCCGAACCGGACTAGCGGGAGTGACAGATACGCAGTATTTT. It translates to CATSRTGLAGVTDTQYF.

V and J are TRBV19 and TRBJ1-5; TRBD1 agrees at 10 bases. The V gene end was trimmed by 1 base and the J gene end by 5 bases; junction bases not matched to a gene: 5. Germline V gene data show CDR1 as LNHDA and CDR2 as SQIVND (reference sequence). There are 16 residues in the CDR3. The CDR3: CASSIATGGAYQPQHF. As DNA, the CDR3 is TGTGCCAGTAGTATAGCGACAGGGGGCGCGTATCAGCCCCAGCATTTT.

In the case of this clone: Other DNA sequences from this sample encode an identical CDR3 as well. The gene calls are TRBV7-3 and TRBJ2-3; 8 bases line up with TRBD2. CDR3 length equals 15 residues. CDR1 and CDR2 from the germline V gene are SGHTA and FQGTGA. J lost 4 bases, V lost 3 bases, and 6 bases had no gene match. The DNA of the CDR3 is TGTGCCAGCAGCTTGGGGCTAGCGGGTGCAGATACGCAGTATTTT. It is translated as CASSLGLAGADTQYF.

As concerns this clone: At one end the junction does not follow the germline gene, possibly because of a read error. The chain carries TRBV7-8 and TRBJ2-3; 7 bases are a match to TRBD2. This CDR3 is built from 13 residues. CDR1 is SGHVS, CDR2 FQNEAQ, per germline. The CDR3 DNA is TGTGCCGGCAGGACTAGTAAATCTGATACGCAGTATTTT. Its protein product is CAGRTSKSDTQYF.